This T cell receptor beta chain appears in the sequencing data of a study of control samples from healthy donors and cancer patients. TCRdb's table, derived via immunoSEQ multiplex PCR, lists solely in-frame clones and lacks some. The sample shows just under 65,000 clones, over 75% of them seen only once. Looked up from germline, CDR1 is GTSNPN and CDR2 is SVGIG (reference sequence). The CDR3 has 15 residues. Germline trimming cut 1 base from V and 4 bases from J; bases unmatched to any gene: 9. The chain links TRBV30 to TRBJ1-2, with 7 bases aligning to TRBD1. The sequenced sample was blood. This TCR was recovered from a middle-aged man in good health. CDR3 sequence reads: CAWSAPPRTGYGYTF. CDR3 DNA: TGTGCCTGGAGTGCCCCCCCCCGGACAGGCTATGGCTACACCTTC.